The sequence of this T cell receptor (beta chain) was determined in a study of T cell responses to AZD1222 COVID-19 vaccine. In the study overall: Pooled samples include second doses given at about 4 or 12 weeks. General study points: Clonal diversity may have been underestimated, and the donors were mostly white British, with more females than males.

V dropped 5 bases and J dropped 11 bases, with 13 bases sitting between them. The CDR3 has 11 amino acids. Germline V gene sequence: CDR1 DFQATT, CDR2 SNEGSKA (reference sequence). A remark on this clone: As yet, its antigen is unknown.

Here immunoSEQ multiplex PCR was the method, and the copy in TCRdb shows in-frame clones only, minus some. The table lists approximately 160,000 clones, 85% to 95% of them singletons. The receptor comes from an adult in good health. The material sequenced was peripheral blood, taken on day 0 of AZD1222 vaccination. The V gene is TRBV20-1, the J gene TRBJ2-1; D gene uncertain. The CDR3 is CSAETALKQFF. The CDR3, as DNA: TGCAGTGCTGAGACCGCCCTAAAGCAGTTCTTC.